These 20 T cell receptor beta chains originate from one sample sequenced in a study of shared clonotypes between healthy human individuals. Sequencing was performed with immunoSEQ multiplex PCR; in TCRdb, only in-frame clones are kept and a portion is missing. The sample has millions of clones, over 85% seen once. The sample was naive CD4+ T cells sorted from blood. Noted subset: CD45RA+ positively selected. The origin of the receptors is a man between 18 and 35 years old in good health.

The CDR3 sequence is CASSQGLPGRGNEQFF. In DNA form, the CDR3 reads TGCGCCAGCAGCCAAGGCTTGCCGGGGAGAGGCAATGAGCAGTTCTTC. The genes are TRBV4-3 and TRBJ2-1, with a possible D match to TRBD2 (5 bases). Germline CDR1 LGHNA, CDR2 YSLEER. The V gene lost 1 base and the J gene lost 6 bases, with 16 bases spanning the gap. The CDR3 sequence is 16 residues long.

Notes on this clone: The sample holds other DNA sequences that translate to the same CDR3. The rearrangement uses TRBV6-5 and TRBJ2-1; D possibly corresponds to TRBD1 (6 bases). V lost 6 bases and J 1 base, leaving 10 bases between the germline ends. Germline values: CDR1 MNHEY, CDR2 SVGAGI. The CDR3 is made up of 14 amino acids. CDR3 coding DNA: TGTGCCAGCAGACAGGGTTGGTCCTACAATGAGCAGTTCTTC. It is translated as CASRQGWSYNEQFF.

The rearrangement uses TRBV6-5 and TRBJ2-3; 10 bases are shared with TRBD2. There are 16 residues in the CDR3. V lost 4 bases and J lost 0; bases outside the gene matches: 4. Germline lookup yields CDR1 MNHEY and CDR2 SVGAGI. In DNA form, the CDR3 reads TGTGCCAGCAGTTGGACTAGCGGTCCTAGCACAGATACGCAGTATTTT. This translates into CASSWTSGPSTDTQYF.

CDR3 in amino acids: CAWAHDSNQPQHF. The CDR3 region has the DNA TGTGCCTGGGCTCATGATAGCAATCAGCCCCAGCATTTT. The V and J genes are TRBV30 and TRBJ1-5; D is unclear. Germline V CDR1 and CDR2: GTSNPN, SVGIG (reference sequence). V lost 5 bases and J lost 0, with 8 bases in between. CDR3 length: 13 amino acids.

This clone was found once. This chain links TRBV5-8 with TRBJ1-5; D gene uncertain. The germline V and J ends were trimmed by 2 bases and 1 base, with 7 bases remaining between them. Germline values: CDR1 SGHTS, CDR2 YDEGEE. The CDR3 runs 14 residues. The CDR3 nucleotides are TGTGCCAGCAGCTTCGACAAGAGCAATCAGCCCCAGCATTTT. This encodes CASSFDKSNQPQHF.

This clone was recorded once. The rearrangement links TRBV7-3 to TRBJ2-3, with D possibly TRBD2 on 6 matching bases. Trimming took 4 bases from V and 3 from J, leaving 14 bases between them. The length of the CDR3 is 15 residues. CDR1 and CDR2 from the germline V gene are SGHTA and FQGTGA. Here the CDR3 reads CASSSRLGRTDTQYF. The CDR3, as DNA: TGTGCCAGCAGCTCTCGACTAGGTCGAACAGATACGCAGTATTTT.

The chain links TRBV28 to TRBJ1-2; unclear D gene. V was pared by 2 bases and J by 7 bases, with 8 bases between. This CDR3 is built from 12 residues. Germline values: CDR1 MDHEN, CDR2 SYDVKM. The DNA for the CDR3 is TGTGCCAGCAGTTTAAGAGCCCTTGGCTACACCTTC. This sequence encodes CASSLRALGYTF.

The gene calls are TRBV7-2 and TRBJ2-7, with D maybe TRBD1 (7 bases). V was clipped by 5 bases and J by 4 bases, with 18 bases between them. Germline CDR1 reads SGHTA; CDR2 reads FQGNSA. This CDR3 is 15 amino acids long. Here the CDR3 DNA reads TGTGCCAGCAGCACGTACAGGGGCGCGGGATACGAGCAGTACTTC. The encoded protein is CASSTYRGAGYEQYF.

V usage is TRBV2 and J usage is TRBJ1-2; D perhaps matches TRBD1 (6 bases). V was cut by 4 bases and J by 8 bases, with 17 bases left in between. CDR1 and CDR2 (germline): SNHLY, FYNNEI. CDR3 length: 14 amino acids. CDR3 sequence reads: CASSVTDSVLGYTF. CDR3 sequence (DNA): TGTGCCAGCAGTGTCACGGACAGTGTTTTAGGCTACACCTTC.

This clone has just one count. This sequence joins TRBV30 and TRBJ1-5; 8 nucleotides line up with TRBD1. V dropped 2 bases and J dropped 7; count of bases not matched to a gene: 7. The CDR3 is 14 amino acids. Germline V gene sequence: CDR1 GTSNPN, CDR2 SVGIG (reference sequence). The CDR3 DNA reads TGTGCCTGGAGTCTGCAGGGGGCTGGACAGCCCCAGCATTTT. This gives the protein CAWSLQGAGQPQHF.

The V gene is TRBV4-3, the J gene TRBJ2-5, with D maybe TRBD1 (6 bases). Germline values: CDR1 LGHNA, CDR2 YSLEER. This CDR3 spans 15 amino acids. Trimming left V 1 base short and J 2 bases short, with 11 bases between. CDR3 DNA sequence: TGCGCCAGCAGCCAAGGGTCAGGGGCTCAAGAGACCCAGTACTTC. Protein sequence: CASSQGSGAQETQYF.

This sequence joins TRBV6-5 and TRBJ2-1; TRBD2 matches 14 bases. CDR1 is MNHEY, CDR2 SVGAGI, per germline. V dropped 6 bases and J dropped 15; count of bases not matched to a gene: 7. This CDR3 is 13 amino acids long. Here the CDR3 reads CASSPGLAGEGFF. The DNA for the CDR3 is TGTGCCAGCAGCCCGGGACTAGCGGGAGAGGGGTTCTTC.

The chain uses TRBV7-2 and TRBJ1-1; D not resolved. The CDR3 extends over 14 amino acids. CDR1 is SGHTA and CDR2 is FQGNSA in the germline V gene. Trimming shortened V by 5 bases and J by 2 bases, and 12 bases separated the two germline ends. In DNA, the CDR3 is TGTGCCAGCAGCAACCGGGTTCTTAACACTGAAGCTTTCTTT. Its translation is CASSNRVLNTEAFF.

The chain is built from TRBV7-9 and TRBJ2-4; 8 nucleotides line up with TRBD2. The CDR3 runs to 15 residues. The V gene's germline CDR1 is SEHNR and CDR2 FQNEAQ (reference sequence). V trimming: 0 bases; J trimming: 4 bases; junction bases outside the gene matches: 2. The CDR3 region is CASSLASGVKNIQYF. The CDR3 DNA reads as TGTGCCAGCAGCTTAGCTAGCGGGGTTAAAAACATTCAGTACTTC.

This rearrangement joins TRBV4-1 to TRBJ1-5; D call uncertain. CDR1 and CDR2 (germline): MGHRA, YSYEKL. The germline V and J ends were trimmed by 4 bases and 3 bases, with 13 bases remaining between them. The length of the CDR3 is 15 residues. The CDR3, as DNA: TGCGCCAGCAGCCGCAGCGCGTCAGCCAATCAGCCCCAGCATTTT. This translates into CASSRSASANQPQHF.

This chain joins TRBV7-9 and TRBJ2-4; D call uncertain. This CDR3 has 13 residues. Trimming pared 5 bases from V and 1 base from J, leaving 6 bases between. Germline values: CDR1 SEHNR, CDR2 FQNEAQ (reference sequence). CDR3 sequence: CASSPLAKNIQYF. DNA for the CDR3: TGTGCCAGCAGCCCCCTGGCCAAAAACATTCAGTACTTC.

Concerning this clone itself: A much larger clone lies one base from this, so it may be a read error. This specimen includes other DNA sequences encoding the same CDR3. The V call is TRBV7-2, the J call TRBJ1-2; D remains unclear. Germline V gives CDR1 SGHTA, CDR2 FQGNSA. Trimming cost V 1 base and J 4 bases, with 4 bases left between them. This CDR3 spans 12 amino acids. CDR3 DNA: TGTGCCAGCAGCTTAGGGGGCTATGGCTACACCTTC. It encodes CASSLGGYGYTF.

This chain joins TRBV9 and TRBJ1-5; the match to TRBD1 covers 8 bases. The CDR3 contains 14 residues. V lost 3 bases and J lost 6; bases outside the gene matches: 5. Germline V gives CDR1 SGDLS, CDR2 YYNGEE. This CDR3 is CASSGQGLGQPQHF. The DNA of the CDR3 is TGTGCCAGCAGCGGACAGGGGCTGGGTCAGCCCCAGCATTTT.

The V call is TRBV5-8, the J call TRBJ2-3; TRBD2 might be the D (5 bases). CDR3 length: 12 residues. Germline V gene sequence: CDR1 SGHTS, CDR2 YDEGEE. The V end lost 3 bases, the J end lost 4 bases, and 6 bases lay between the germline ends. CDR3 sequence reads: CASSSRADTQYF. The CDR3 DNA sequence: TGTGCCAGCAGCTCGAGGGCAGATACGCAGTATTTT.

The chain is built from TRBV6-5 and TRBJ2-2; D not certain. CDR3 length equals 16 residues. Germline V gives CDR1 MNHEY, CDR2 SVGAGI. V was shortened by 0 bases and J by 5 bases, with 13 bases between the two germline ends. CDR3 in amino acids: CASSYSARSGTGELFF. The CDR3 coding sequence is TGTGCCAGCAGTTACTCGGCCCGTAGTGGAACCGGGGAGCTGTTTTTT.